Listed here are 14 T cell receptor beta chains from one sample, sequenced in a study of T cell changes during pregnancy in multiple sclerosis. Produced via immunoSEQ multiplex PCR; TCRdb's table is partial and in-frame only. The sample lists 85,000 to 100,000 clones, more than 90% seen once, with less than 2% in the top ten. Source: peripheral blood, taken in the first trimester of pregnancy. Receptor source: a female donor with multiple sclerosis, enrolled in a pregnancy study.

This chain connects TRBV7-2 to TRBJ2-7; D is unresolved. V lost 5 bases, J lost 0 bases, and 11 bases lay in between. Per germline, CDR1 SGHTA and CDR2 FQGNSA. The CDR3 totals 14 residues. The chain's CDR3 is CASSPILSSYEQYF. DNA for the CDR3: TGTGCCAGCAGCCCCATTCTGAGCTCCTACGAGCAGTACTTC.

This chain uses TRBV18 with TRBJ1-1; D possibly corresponds to TRBD1 (5 bases). The CDR3 consists of 14 residues. The V end lost 2 bases, the J end lost 2 bases, and 9 bases lay between the germline ends. The germline V gene has CDR1 KGHSH and CDR2 LQKENI. The CDR3 loop reads CASSPTGGNTEAFF. The CDR3 DNA is TGTGCCAGCTCACCAACGGGGGGTAACACTGAAGCTTTCTTT.

This clone was counted a few times. This chain uses TRBV19 with TRBJ1-2; 8 bases match TRBD1. Trimming took 7 bases from V and 2 from J; bases not matched to a gene: 12. This CDR3 is built from 16 residues. Looked up from germline, CDR1 is LNHDA and CDR2 is SQIVND (reference sequence). CDR3 residues: CASNSPGTGQNYGYTF. The CDR3 bases are TGTGCCAGTAACTCTCCCGGGACAGGCCAGAACTATGGCTACACCTTC.

In this sample, this clone turned up once. The gene calls are TRBV5-6 and TRBJ2-7, with TRBD2 matching 9 bases. The J segment lost 3 bases and the V segment lost 3 bases, leaving 7 bases of the junction unmatched. Looked up from germline, CDR1 is SGHDT and CDR2 is YYEEEE. The CDR3 loop spans 15 amino acids. Here the CDR3 DNA reads TGTGCCAGCAGCTCGCGGGGACTAGCCCACTACGAGCAGTACTTC. Amino acids: CASSSRGLAHYEQYF.

This chain links TRBV6-5 with TRBJ2-7, with 10 bases identical to TRBD1. Germline V gives CDR1 MNHEY, CDR2 SVGAGI. V trimming: 6 bases; J trimming: 3 bases; junction bases outside the gene matches: 5. The CDR3 runs to 14 residues. The DNA for the CDR3 is TGTGCCAGCAGCCCCGGGACAGGGGTCTACGAGCAGTACTTC. Translated, it gives CASSPGTGVYEQYF.

The V gene is TRBV19, the J gene TRBJ1-1, with D perhaps matching TRBD1 (5 bases). This CDR3 is 13 amino acids long. Trimming shortened V by 7 bases and J by 1 base, and 10 bases separated the two germline ends. Germline V gene lookup returns CDR1 LNHDA and CDR2 SQIVND (reference sequence). CDR3 residues: CASTLGGNTEAFF. CDR3 sequence (DNA): TGTGCCAGTACCCTCGGGGGGAACACTGAAGCTTTCTTT.

The V gene is TRBV2, the J gene TRBJ2-3; D not certain. CDR1 is SNHLY and CDR2 is FYNNEI in the germline V gene. The CDR3 spans 15 residues. Deletions cut 7 bases from V and 2 bases from J, with 16 bases between. The CDR3 DNA follows: TGTGCCAGCAAGTTGGTAGAGATCACCACAGATACGCAGTATTTT. Encoded protein: CASKLVEITTDTQYF.

This clone was seen only once. This sequence joins TRBV19 and TRBJ1-2; TRBD1 matches at 9 bases. The junction had 14 bases not matched to a gene; V was cut back by 9 bases and J by 6 bases. The CDR3 is 15 residues long. Per germline, CDR1 LNHDA and CDR2 SQIVND (reference sequence). CDR3 sequence (DNA): TGTGCCAGCCGTCCGCCGGGACAGGGAGGCGATGGCTACACCTTC. Translation gives CASRPPGQGGDGYTF.

J is TRBJ2-7 and V is TRBV6-1; D perhaps matches TRBD1 (5 bases). Trimming took off 7 bases at V and 0 bases at J, with 13 bases between the two ends. Per germline, CDR1 MNHNS and CDR2 SASEGT. There are 14 residues in the CDR3. For the CDR3, the DNA is TGTGCCAGCAAACAGGACCTTTTCTCCTACGAGCAGTACTTC. Its protein product is CASKQDLFSYEQYF.

This clone was seen just once. The chain links TRBV19 to TRBJ1-1; the match to TRBD1 covers 7 bases. CDR1 LNHDA and CDR2 SQIVND come from the germline V gene (reference sequence). J gave up 1 base and V 0 bases, and 8 bases lay outside the gene matches. CDR3 size: 17 residues. The CDR3: CASSIDGDRMANTEAFF. The CDR3 nucleotides read TGTGCCAGTAGTATAGATGGGGACAGAATGGCGAACACTGAAGCTTTCTTT.

This clone was picked up one time. This chain uses TRBV5-6 with TRBJ2-2; D uncertain. The CDR3 is made up of 11 amino acids. The germline gives CDR1 SGHDT, CDR2 YYEEEE. Trimming removed 1 base at V and 7 bases at J, with 2 bases between. DNA of the CDR3: TGTGCCAGCAGCTTGCACGGGGAGCTGTTTTTT. This codes for CASSLHGELFF.

The CDR3 DNA reads TGCGCCAGCAGCTTTACCGGGACAGTGCAAGAGACCCAGTACTTC. Translating it yields CASSFTGTVQETQYF. This chain connects TRBV5-1 to TRBJ2-5; TRBD1 agrees at 7 bases. Trimming removed 2 bases from V and 2 bases from J; junction bases left unmatched: 6. The CDR3 spans 15 residues. Germline values: CDR1 SGHRS, CDR2 YFSETQ.

This rearrangement joins TRBV6-5 to TRBJ1-1; D is uncertain. The CDR3 runs to 12 residues. Trimming took off 4 bases at V and 8 bases at J, with 11 bases between the two ends. Germline loops: CDR1 MNHEY, CDR2 SVGAGI. The CDR3 nucleotides read TGTGCCAGCAGTTTTGCAGGTTACGAAGCTTTCTTT. The encoded protein is CASSFAGYEAFF.

This clone has more than one count but fewer than ten. The J gene is TRBJ1-3, the V gene TRBV30, with unresolved D. Germline CDR1 and CDR2: GTSNPN and SVGIG (reference sequence). There are 14 residues in the CDR3. Trimming shortened V by 2 bases and J by 2 bases, and 10 bases separated the two germline ends. CDR3: CAWSNGLAGNTIYF. In DNA, the CDR3 is TGTGCCTGGAGTAACGGGTTAGCTGGAAACACCATATATTTT.